This T cell receptor beta chain was sequenced in a study of OX40 agonist ivuxolimab in advanced cancers. Study findings and constraints: There were also nonresponders showing low normalized T-cell clonal expansion.

J lost 5 bases, V lost 5 bases, and 7 bases had no gene match. The CDR3 spans 15 residues. The V gene's germline CDR1 is MNHNY and CDR2 SVGAGI (reference sequence). Here immunoSEQ multiplex PCR was the method, and the copy in TCRdb shows in-frame clones only, minus some. The table shows about 53,000 clones, with around 85% occurring only once. Of note for this clone: What it recognizes is unknown.

Source: CD4+ or CD8+ T cells sorted from blood, taken in a trial of the OX40 agonist ivuxolimab. V gene TRBV6-6 combines with J gene TRBJ1-4; 8 bases are a match to TRBD1. This receptor was taken from an adult with an advanced solid tumor such as melanoma, head and neck, liver or kidney cancer. CDR3 region: CASSARQGRNEKLFF. The CDR3 DNA reads as TGTGCCAGCAGTGCCAGACAGGGGAGAAATGAAAAACTGTTTTTT.